This T cell receptor beta chain was sequenced for a study of cytotoxic CD8 clonotypes in ibrutinib-treated CLL. Study findings and constraints: Baseline clonality was higher than in age-matched healthy donors and moved in step with circulating CD8+ T-cell counts.

Germline V gene lookup returns CDR1 SEHNR and CDR2 FQNEAQ (reference sequence). The V and J ends lost 5 bases and 2 bases respectively, with 13 bases between them. CDR3 length: 15 residues. Profiled with immunoSEQ multiplex PCR; TCRdb holds only in-frame clones, not every one. This sample carries 270,000 or so clones, roughly three quarters of them seen once, and the ten largest clones take 5.6%. A word on this clone: Its antigen is currently unknown.

The rearrangement joins TRBV7-9 to TRBJ2-1, with D perhaps given as TRBD1 or TRBD2 (5 bases each). Source: PBMCs, taken at disease progression, from a patient treated with ibrutinib. The origin of this receptor is a human donor with chronic lymphocytic leukemia. DNA of the CDR3: TGTGCCAGCAGCCCCGGGGCCAACACCTACAATGAGCAGTTCTTC. Translated: CASSPGANTYNEQFF.